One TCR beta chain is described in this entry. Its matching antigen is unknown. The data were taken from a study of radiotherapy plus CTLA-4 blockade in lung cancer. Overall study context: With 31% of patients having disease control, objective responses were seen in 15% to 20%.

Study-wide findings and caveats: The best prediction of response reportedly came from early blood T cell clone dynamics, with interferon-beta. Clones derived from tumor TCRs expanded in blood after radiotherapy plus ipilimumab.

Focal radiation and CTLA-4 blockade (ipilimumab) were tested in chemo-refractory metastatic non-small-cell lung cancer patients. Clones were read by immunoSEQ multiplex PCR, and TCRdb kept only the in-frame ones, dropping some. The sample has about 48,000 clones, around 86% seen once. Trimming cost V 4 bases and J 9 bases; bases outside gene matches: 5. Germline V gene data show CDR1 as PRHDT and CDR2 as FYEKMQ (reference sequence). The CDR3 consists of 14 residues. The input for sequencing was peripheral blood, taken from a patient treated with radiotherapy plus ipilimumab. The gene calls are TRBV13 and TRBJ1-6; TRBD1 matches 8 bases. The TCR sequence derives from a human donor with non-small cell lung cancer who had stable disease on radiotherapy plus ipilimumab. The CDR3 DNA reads TGTGCCAGCAGCTCTAGGACAGGGAGTTCACCCCTCCACTTT. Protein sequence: CASSSRTGSSPLHF.